This TCR beta chain stems from a study of cytomegalovirus exposure and HLA in healthy donors (dated by TCRdb to 2017 to 2019). As for the study more broadly: An earlier analysis of 587 of the donors reported about 250 Gb of sequence data and some 100 million unique TCR beta sequences from around 200 million T cells. Rather than using new phenotypic data, the later analysis identified candidate immune exposures from TCR beta sequences and from how often those sequences occurred across donors. In an earlier analysis of a few hundred of the donors, high-throughput TCR beta sequencing was used to judge whether each TCR beta V gene segment behaved as functional or pseudogenic. A later genetic analysis took genome-wide SNP genotypes for about 55% of the 666 donors and used that subset as a discovery cohort. Every discovery cohort repertoire had been produced on one sequencing platform. The study used immunosequencing to profile the T cell repertoires of under 700 subjects and linked those repertoires to cytomegalovirus serostatus. Typing coverage varied by locus: about 620-630 donors for A, B, C, DRB1 and DQB1; under 550 for DQA1; 606 for DPA1; roughly 450 for DPB1. HLA typing included class I and class II loci at four-digit resolution. Of the roughly 400 genotyped donors, roughly 80% fell in the genetic ancestry cluster associated with self-reported Caucasian donors. Besides the first cohort of hundreds of subjects, a separate validation cohort made up of 95 to 150 different subjects was used. A later analysis re-examined previously published TCR beta repertoires from 610 or so donors and added high-resolution HLA genotyping to investigate patterns of TCR occurrence. Alongside the repertoire data, information on donor age, sex, ethnicity and CMV serostatus was compiled. Among about 370 genotyped donors of the cohort, an average of roughly 230,000 unique TCR beta nucleotide sequences was sequenced per donor, of which about 19% were non-productive. An early release that covered roughly 600 HLA-typed donors contained approximately 320 gigabases of sequencing data and around 80 million unique TCR sequences. The aim of the study was to test whether cataloging public T cell receptors could identify signatures of past pathogen exposure. The study combined high-throughput TCR immunosequencing, statistical association of individual TCRs with disease status, and machine learning to predict cytomegalovirus infection status. Four to six DR-DQ haplotypes were handled as single units for association and clustering, since linkage in the cohort was strong. Broader findings and caveats from the paper: Linkage disequilibrium might explain the correlated functional status among segregating V segments, but an unknown experimental factor could not be excluded. Most TCR sequences were observed very rarely across donors, whereas some public TCRs were present in many individuals. A later analysis found that HLA-associated TCR beta chains were more clonally expanded and had lower generation probabilities than equally common non-associated chains. According to a later analysis, parvovirus B19, influenza, CMV and Epstein-Barr virus appeared linked to several top co-occurrence clusters. According to a later genetic analysis, donors in an Asian-associated ancestry cluster had fewer N-insertions in productive TCRs than the approximately 630-donor mean. In the study, 164 TCR beta chains were listed as associated with cytomegalovirus. Strong co-occurrence of HLA alleles, especially DR and DQ, made assigning TCR associations to individual alleles difficult. In an earlier analysis of some 500 of the donors, most TCR beta V segments were observed in productive rearrangements about 87% or about 30% of the time, broadly matching IMGT annotations. The authors suggested that the approach could potentially be generalized to other disease states and immunological phenotypes. Most CMV-associated TCR beta chains appeared to be HLA-restricted in a later analysis, and the HLA associations seemed to be driven largely by CMV exposure. The earlier analysis of 587 of the donors excluded over 15 rarely observed V segments, including chromosome 9 orphons, because counts were too low. For the cohort, immune exposure information was limited to CMV serostatus. In vitro tests confirmed that three of the cytomegalovirus-associated TCR beta chains recognize cytomegalovirus antigens. The presence/absence analyses assumed that sequencing depth was roughly uniform across donors, and that assumption may not be true. At a false discovery rate of 0.05, a later analysis linked 16,000 or so TCR beta sequences to specific HLA alleles. A further reported finding was that TCR beta sequences accurately predicted the HLA-A and HLA-B alleles for most subjects in the first cohort. A cluster of highly shared sequence variants was judged likely to represent a technical artifact of the sequencing pipeline. A later genetic analysis associated a missense DCLRE1C variant with V-gene and J-gene trimming of TCR beta chains, and an independent cohort replicated the association. In this cohort, only TCR beta chains were sequenced, and detectable features were limited by the absence of alpha or paired-chain data. In a later analysis, TCR association rates were found to vary across HLA loci, with the most associated TCRs seen for DRB1 alleles and the fewest for HLA-C alleles. Cytomegalovirus status was reported to be diagnosed by the classifier with high specificity and sensitivity in both the original and validation cohorts. HLA typing was unavailable for some donors at each locus, so association tests used only the typed subset.

The cohort comprised approximately 700 healthy bone marrow donors. At the time of sampling, all cohort members were nominally healthy, though unrecorded immune exposures were likely present. The donor was CMV seronegative and was included in the group of several hundred seronegative cohort members. Each donor provided a peripheral blood sample, and peripheral blood mononuclear cells were used for TCR beta sequencing. Genomic DNA extraction from the blood cell samples was performed with the Qiagen DNeasy Blood Extraction Kit. The library relied on the immunoSEQ multiplex PCR assay. The multiplex PCR relied on a mix of 60 forward primers for TCR Vbeta segments and 13 reverse primers for TCR Jbeta segments. A multiplex PCR assay on genomic DNA amplified the CDR3 region of rearranged TCR beta genes. The amplified TCR beta libraries were sequenced on the Illumina HiSeq System as 87-base-pair reads. The study's processing was this. A later analysis tallied 75 million to 95 million unique TCR beta chains across the 666 repertoires, and some 10 million of those chains were shared by two or more donors. Raw reads were error-corrected and collapsed into unique sequences by a nearest-neighbor algorithm in which closely related sequences were merged to remove PCR and sequencing errors. CDR3 sequences were aligned to IMGT reference sequences to assign V, D and J gene segments. For a sequence to be retained, a match of at least six nucleotides to both a V gene segment and a J gene segment was required. A rearrangement was called productive if the CDR3 had no stop codons and remained in frame with V and J, and every other rearrangement was called non-productive. Following IMGT convention, CDR3 was defined as the stretch from the second conserved V-encoded cysteine to the conserved J-encoded phenylalanine. The earlier analysis of some 600 of the donors excluded sequences that lacked an unambiguous match to a single V gene segment. In an earlier analysis of more than 500 of the donors, a V segment was called functional when productive rearrangements were above 56.7%, and segregating when the standard deviation between donors exceeded 5%. A statistical classification framework was developed to diagnose cytomegalovirus status using the catalog of TCR beta chain sequences. In a later analysis, V and J genes were assigned by comparing TCR nucleotide sequences against IMGT/GENE-DB human TR gene sequences. A later analysis assigned CDR3 sequences and most-parsimonious VDJ recombination scenarios with the TCRdist pipeline. In a later analysis, each TCR beta chain was defined by its CDR3 amino acid sequence together with its V-gene family, and reads without a unique V-gene family were excluded. A later analysis removed 500 to 600 highly shared, low-generation-probability nucleotide sequences to deal with suspected cross-contamination and a sequencing artifact. In a later analysis, a clonal expansion index was calculated for each public chain from normalized within-repertoire ranks of inferred template counts. Generation probabilities in a later analysis came from a VDJ recombination model fitted to out-of-frame rearrangements, and those results were checked against IGoR. In a later analysis, hypergeometric tests were used to score TCR-TCR, TCR-HLA and TCR-CMV co-occurrence, with a repertoire-size bias correction applied to TCR pairs. In a later analysis, false discovery rates were estimated by permuting HLA or CMV assignments 20 times. In a later analysis, co-occurring TCRs were grouped using DBSCAN, with TCRdist sequence similarity added in when clustering inside HLA-allele-positive subsets. For co-occurrence clustering, repertoires with fewer than 30,000 or more than 120,000 public chains were excluded, along with four to six repertoires with anomalous nucleotide sharing. Imported from immuneACCESS, the table was reduced by TCRdb to in-frame sequences with V and J called. These copies leave out some clones; in studies compared against another copy, an unresolved V gene accounts for under half, and the cause of the remainder is not known. The V and J calls and clone size are taken from that table; D and trimming were inferred from the DNA. This sample comprises approximately 70,000 clones, just over 75% of them detected only once. Together, the top ten hold approximately 6.3% of the sample.

This clone has more than one count but fewer than ten. The antigen it recognizes is unknown. Base qualities are not recorded, but no much larger clone differs from it by a single base. The TCR comes from a man aged 45 to 65 in good health and CMV-seronegative. Sequencing was done on a sample of PBMCs.

The sequenced DNA: TGTGCCAGCAGCTTCTCAGGGCCCCTCCTTGGCTACACCTTC. Its protein reads: CASSFSGPLLGYTF. The sequence is built from TRBV11-2 and TRBJ1-2, with TRBD1 as a weak D call on 5 bases. From cysteine to phenylalanine, the CDR3 is 14 amino acids long. The entry retains the CDR3 DNA only, 42 bases that are in frame from base 1. The junction carries 15 bases between V and J, which are trimmed by 3 bases and 7 bases respectively. The CDR1 and CDR2 encoded by the germline V gene are SGHAT and FQNNGV.